This T cell receptor beta chain was observed in a study of human T cells and chemical hapten exposure. At the level of the study: Subjects had 2% DPC placed on 2 cm by 2 cm of upper inner arm skin for sensitization.

TCRdb redid the calling of the RACE reads with MiXCR, one entry per CDR3 protein. The repertoire consists of around 76,000 distinct CDR3 sequences, with about an eighth occurring once and the leading ten covering approximately 3.7%. This clonotype has only a few counts. The CDR3 contains 12 residues. The V gene's germline CDR1 is SQVTM and CDR2 ANQGSEA. V was pared by 4 bases and J by 1 base, with 7 bases between. Described time point: patch test 1, 2 weeks after DPC sensitization. Treatment noted: therapeutic diphenylcyclopropenone sensitization with weekly scalp DPC. Prior to each patch test being applied, blood was drawn.

The sample in question was whole blood, obtained in connection with sensitization to the hapten diphenylcyclopropenone (DPC). The sequence was collected from a woman aged 60-75 years with alopecia areata. Some clones in this sample may be carry-over from other donors' samples. This chain uses TRBV29-1 with TRBJ1-1, with unresolved D. CDR3 bases: TGCAGCGTTGCAGGCGGGAACACTGAAGCTTTCTTT. It specifies CSVAGGNTEAFF.